This T cell receptor (beta chain) appears in the sequencing data of a study of cytomegalovirus exposure and HLA in healthy donors. A multiplex PCR was run with 60 Vbeta primers and 13 Jbeta primers. TCRdb keeps only in-frame clones here, not all; method: immunoSEQ multiplex PCR. The sample gives 150,000 to 200,000 clones, about 80% of which show up once; 2.3% is in the top ten. Notes on this clone: Its target is unknown.

Notes on the study in general: Cytomegalovirus-associated TCR beta chains were listed, numbering 150 to 200. When the data were analyzed later, several of the most significant clusters appeared to be linked to common viral pathogens.

The clonotype originates from a woman in her 50s in good health and CMV-seronegative. The sample taken for sequencing was PBMCs.

CDR3 region: CASSLVSIQGAYNEQFF. In DNA, the CDR3 is TGTGCCAGCAGCTTAGTGTCCATCCAGGGGGCCTACAATGAGCAGTTCTTC. V usage is TRBV7-8 and J usage is TRBJ2-1; 7 bases map to TRBD1. CDR1 SGHVS and CDR2 FQNEAQ come from the germline V gene. This CDR3 contains 17 residues. The V and J ends lost 1 base and 2 bases, in that order; junction bases with no gene match: 8.